The following is a T cell receptor beta chain sequence with its context. Based on its abundance in the sample, this clonotype is hyperexpanded (1% or more). Base quality data are lacking; no much larger clone is found one base away. This sample stems from a study of T cells during gluten challenge in celiac disease (dated by TCRdb to between 2016 and 2019). For the wider study: Paired single-cell TCR sequencing was carried out for several challenge participants in whom a significant rise in HLA-DQ:gluten tetramer-binding T cells was shown. Single-cell libraries were sequenced paired-end 250 bp and bulk libraries paired-end 300 bp on the Illumina MiSeq. Blood was collected at baseline, day 6 and day 14 of the challenge, whereas duodenal biopsies were collected at baseline and day 14.

A 14-day oral dietary gluten challenge was undertaken by treated celiac disease patients on a gluten-free diet so that recall of gluten-specific T cells could be studied. For lamina propria, live cells were gated as tetramer-binding CD3+ CD8- CD4+ T cells, with CD11c, CD14, CD15, CD19 and CD56 cells excluded. An Aria II cell sorter was used to sort cells as single cells, and also in bulk when tetramer-positive cells were relatively plentiful. About eight duodenal biopsies were taken from each challenged patient at baseline and on day 14. To get cryopreserved lamina propria cell suspensions, the biopsies were treated with EDTA to strip off the epithelium, then digested with collagenase, homogenized and filtered. Before tetramer-binding CD4+ T cells were sorted, thawed cells were stained with a pool of PE-conjugated HLA-DQ:gluten tetramers that present immunodominant gluten epitopes. The V end gives up 4 bases and the J end 5 bases, leaving 11 bases in the junction not matched to a gene. There are 17 amino acids in the CDR3, from cysteine to phenylalanine inclusive. The retained sequence is limited to the CDR3, 51 bases, with the frame set at the first base. The germline V gene provides CDR1 SQVTM and CDR2 ANQGSEA.

Overall study results and their limits: In over 5 patients, roughly 12-44% of single-cell TCR-alpha/beta clonotypes seen at the latest time point had also been present at baseline, compared with 52-55% in the bulk data. Increased clonal expansion on day 6 was shown by a lower sample-corrected Shannon diversity of circulating gluten-specific T cells. A peak in circulating gluten-specific T cells was observed on day 6, and the day-6 repertoire appeared to be composed largely of expanded preexisting memory clonotypes.

The method was single-cell sequencing. For sequencing, an Illumina MiSeq was employed. Three nested PCRs using multiplexed primers that cover all TRA and TRB V genes were used to amplify paired single-cell TCR-alpha and TCR-beta sequences. Per the source publication's procedure: Reads were preprocessed with selected pRESTO steps, and V, D, J genes and CDR3 junctions were assigned with IMGT/HighV-QUEST. A single cell was kept only if the cell was a valid singleton with no more than three chains, each backed by 100 or more reads. A clonotype was defined by identical paired TCR-alpha/beta nucleotide sequences, and sharing of only roughly 0.18% between patients indicated that cross-contamination was negligible. In samples containing more than 20 cells, repertoire diversity was estimated using a Shannon index corrected for undersampling. In TCRdb, the public reads were trimmed at Q25 with fastp and aligned with MiXCR, with productive beta chains retained. Records with the same CDR3 protein are collapsed into one entry carrying the most frequent genes and DNA. What appears here as the V and J calls and clone size reflects TCRdb's work, not the paper's. The sample table includes under 55 distinct CDR3 sequences.

The V and J genes are TRBV29-1 and TRBJ2-1, and 13 bases in between align with TRBD2. This clonotype was sampled from a female donor with celiac disease. Sequenced material: gluten-specific CD4+ T cells sorted from the duodenum using tetramers, taken at baseline or on day 14 of gluten challenge (not recorded which). The DNA sequence is as follows: TGCAGCGTTGTAACACTAGCGGGAGGGCCAGGGGACAATGAGCAGTTCTTC. It codes for CSVVTLAGGPGDNEQFF.